Sequencing of this T cell receptor (beta chain) was carried out in a study of blood T cell repertoires in COVID-19. As for the study in general: Sites across the United States, Italy and Spain contributed samples from acute and convalescent COVID-19.

Profiling relied on immunoSEQ multiplex PCR, and the TCRdb table lists in-frame clones only, not all of them. Found here are about 360,000 clones, roughly 88% of them singletons; the top ten hold around 2.1%. All enrollees were roughly 18 to 89 years old and from 20 to 25 US areas. Clinical histories supplied by participants themselves formed the basis of cohort assignment. Per the germline V gene, CDR1 is WNHNN and CDR2 is SYGVQD (reference sequence). Between the trimmed V and J ends, which lost 0 bases and 0 bases, there was a span of 6 bases. This CDR3 region has 14 residues. This TCR was sampled from a woman between 40 and 50 years old with acute COVID-19. The source material was PBMCs or T cells enriched from blood (not recorded which). The V call is TRBV10-1, the J call TRBJ2-7; D not resolved. The DNA of the CDR3 is TGCGCCAGCAGTGAGTCGAGATTCTCCTACGAGCAGTACTTC. Translating it yields CASSESRFSYEQYF.